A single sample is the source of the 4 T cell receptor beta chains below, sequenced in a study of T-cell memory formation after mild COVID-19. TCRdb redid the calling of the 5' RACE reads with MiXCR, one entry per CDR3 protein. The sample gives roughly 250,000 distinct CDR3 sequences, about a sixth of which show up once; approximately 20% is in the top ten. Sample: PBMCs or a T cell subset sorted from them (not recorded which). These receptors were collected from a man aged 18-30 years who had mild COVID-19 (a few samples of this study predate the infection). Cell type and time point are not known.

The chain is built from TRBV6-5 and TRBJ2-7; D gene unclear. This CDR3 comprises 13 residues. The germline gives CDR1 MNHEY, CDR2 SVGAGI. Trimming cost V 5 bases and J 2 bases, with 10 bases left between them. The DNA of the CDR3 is TGTGCCAGCAGTCGAACCCCGGCCTACGAGCAGTACTTC. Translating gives CASSRTPAYEQYF.

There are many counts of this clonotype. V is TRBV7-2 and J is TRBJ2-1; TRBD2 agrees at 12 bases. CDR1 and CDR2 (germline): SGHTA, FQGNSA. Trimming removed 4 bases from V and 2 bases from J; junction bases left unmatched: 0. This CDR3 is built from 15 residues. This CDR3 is CASSSSGGAYNEQFF. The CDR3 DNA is TGTGCCAGCAGCTCTAGCGGGGGGGCCTACAATGAGCAGTTCTTC.

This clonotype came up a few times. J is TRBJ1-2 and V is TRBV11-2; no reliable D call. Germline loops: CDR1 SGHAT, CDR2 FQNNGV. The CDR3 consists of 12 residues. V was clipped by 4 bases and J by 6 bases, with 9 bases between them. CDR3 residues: CASSSGRDGYTF. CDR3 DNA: TGTGCCAGCAGCTCTGGACGGGATGGCTACACCTTC.

In DNA form, the CDR3 reads TGTGCCAGCCGACAGCAGGGAGGGGGCAATCAGCCCCAGCATTTT. Its translation is CASRQQGGGNQPQHF. The genes are TRBV2 and TRBJ1-5, with D perhaps TRBD1 (5 bases). The CDR3 is 15 amino acids. V lost 8 bases and J lost 2, with 16 bases in between. Germline CDR1 and CDR2: SNHLY and FYNNEI.